This passage covers 14 T cell receptor beta chains from one sample sequenced in a study of breast tumors, draining lymph nodes, adjacent tissues. TCRdb fed the multiplex PCR reads into MiXCR, producing one record per CDR3 protein. The profile shows 150,000 to 200,000 distinct CDR3 sequences, roughly 30% of them singletons. Axillary draining lymph nodes of breast cancer patients supplied the node samples. The sequenced sample was axillary lymph node tissue. These receptors all stem from a female donor with breast cancer. Some clones in this sample may be carry-over from other donors' samples.

About this clonotype: Germline is not matched at one junction end, which may reflect a read error. This rearrangement joins TRBV9 to TRBJ1-1; no definite D call. This CDR3 comprises 14 residues. Germline CDR1 is SGDLS and CDR2 is YYNGEE. The CDR3 nucleotides are TGTGCCAGCACGCGTCGGTCCGGGAACACTGAAGCTTCCTTT. As protein: CASTRRSGNTEASF.

This clonotype was found many times. The chain recombines TRBV11-3 with TRBJ1-3; D gene ambiguous. Trimming pared 7 bases from V and 0 bases from J, leaving 10 bases between. Germline CDR1 and CDR2: SGHNT and YENEEA. The CDR3 is 14 residues long. CDR3 region: CASKRSSSGNTIYF. The CDR3 DNA is TGTGCCAGCAAACGGAGTAGCTCTGGAAACACCATATATTTT.

V gene TRBV3-1 combines with J gene TRBJ2-3, with TRBD2 matching 8 bases. The CDR3 has 15 residues. From germline, CDR1 is LGHDT and CDR2 YNNKEL (reference sequence). The junction had 5 bases not matched to a gene; V was cut back by 4 bases and J by 2 bases. Here the CDR3 reads CASSRTSLYTDTQYF. CDR3 in DNA: TGTGCCAGCAGCCGGACTAGCCTGTACACAGATACGCAGTATTTT.

The rearrangement joins TRBV6-5 to TRBJ2-1; D call uncertain. CDR1 is MNHEY, CDR2 SVGAGI, per germline. This CDR3 has 12 residues. Trimming left V 6 bases short and J 9 bases short, with 12 bases between. The DNA for the CDR3 is TGTGCCAGCAGCCATCGGACGGGTGAGCAGTTCTTC. Its translation is CASSHRTGEQFF.

The V and J genes are TRBV4-2 and TRBJ1-4; perhaps TRBD1 as D (5 bases). The CDR3 extends over 18 amino acids. Between the trimmed V and J ends, which lost 1 base and 7 bases, there was a span of 22 bases. The germline CDR1 and CDR2 sequences are LGHNA and YNFKEQ. CDR3 protein: CASSQGPPGPCFGEKLFF. CDR3 DNA: TGTGCCAGCAGCCAAGGGCCTCCGGGACCCTGTTTCGGTGAAAAACTGTTTTTT.

Points on this clonotype: At one end, the junction sequence differs from germline, possibly due to a read error. This chain connects TRBV7-2 to TRBJ2-3, with D hard to call. Germline V gene lookup returns CDR1 SGHTA and CDR2 FQGNSA. The CDR3 is 20 amino acids. The CDR3 spells CASTGFCPGLQAVSTDTQYF. The CDR3, as DNA: TGTGCCAGCACCGGTTTTTGTCCTGGCCTCCAGGCTGTGAGCACAGATACGCAGTACTTT.

For this clonotype: Its ends do not fully match the called genes, so a read error is possible. The chain couples TRBV11-2 to TRBJ2-1; D remains ambiguous. The CDR3 sequence is 12 residues long. Germline CDR1 and CDR2: SGHAT and FQNNGV. The CDR3 protein is CASSLVNNERFF. The CDR3 bases are TGTGCCAGCAGCTTAGTGAATAATGAGCGGTTCTTC.

This clonotype was counted at least ten times. J is TRBJ1-5 and V is TRBV19; D uncertain. This CDR3 region has 13 residues. Deletions cut 5 bases from V and 7 bases from J, with 12 bases between. Per germline, CDR1 LNHDA and CDR2 SQIVND (reference sequence). CDR3 amino acids: CASSVERKQPQHF. CDR3 nucleotides: TGTGCCAGTAGTGTTGAACGAAAACAGCCCCAGCATTTT.

The chain is built from TRBV11-3 and TRBJ2-6; perhaps TRBD1 as D (6 bases). From germline, CDR1 is SGHNT and CDR2 YENEEA. This CDR3 spans 16 amino acids. Trimming removed 1 base at V and 0 bases at J, with 7 bases between. Here the CDR3 reads CASSLVGGSGANVLTF. Here the CDR3 DNA reads TGTGCCAGCAGCTTAGTAGGGGGCTCTGGGGCCAACGTCCTGACTTTC. The full variable domain, its missing parts supplied by reference TRBV11-3 and TRBJ2-6, is EAGVVQSPRYKIIEKKQPVAFWCNPISGHNTLYWYLQNLGQGPELLIRYENEEAVDDSQLPKDRFSAERLKGVDSTLKIQPAELGDSAVYLCASSLVGGSGANVLTFGAGSRLTVL.

This clonotype was observed many times. This chain uses TRBV7-9 with TRBJ2-7; TRBD2 matches at 8 bases. Germline V gives CDR1 SEHNR, CDR2 FQNEAQ (reference sequence). V lost 0 bases, J lost 6 bases, and 10 bases stayed unmatched. This CDR3 is 16 amino acids long. In nucleotides, the CDR3 is TGTGCCAGCAGCTTAGCCACCGGGACTAGAACGGTCGAGCAGTACTTC. It is translated as CASSLATGTRTVEQYF.

The chain carries TRBV10-1 and TRBJ2-7; D gene unclear. V lost 4 bases and J 5 bases, leaving 15 bases between the germline ends. There are 14 residues in the CDR3. CDR1 and CDR2 (germline): WNHNN, SYGVQD (reference sequence). CDR3: CASSGWKSWDEQYF. The DNA for the CDR3 is TGCGCCAGCAGTGGATGGAAAAGTTGGGACGAGCAGTACTTC.

This clonotype was detected ten times or more. The chain couples TRBV7-6 to TRBJ2-2, with TRBD2 matching over 9 bases. CDR3 size: 16 residues. The germline CDR1 and CDR2 sequences are SGHVS and FNYEAQ. J gave up 4 bases and V 3 bases, and 6 bases lay outside the gene matches. CDR3 region: CASSLSGLAATGELFF. The CDR3 DNA follows: TGTGCCAGCAGCTTGTCGGGACTAGCAGCCACCGGGGAGCTGTTTTTT.

Concerning this clonotype itself: One end of the junction is discordant with germline, which a read error may explain. The chain is built from TRBV9 and TRBJ2-3; D remains unclear. The CDR3 is made up of 13 amino acids. Germline V CDR1 and CDR2: SGDLS, YYNGEE. The DNA of the CDR3 is TGTGCCAACAGCGTACTAACGAGGGATACGCAGTATTTT. This gives the protein CANSVLTRDTQYF.

This clonotype was counted many times. The rearrangement joins TRBV6-5 to TRBJ1-3; maybe TRBD1 (5 bases). V was cut by 7 bases and J by 0 bases, with 16 bases left in between. Looked up from germline, CDR1 is MNHEY and CDR2 is SVGAGI. This CDR3 is built from 16 residues. The DNA of the CDR3 is TGTGCCAGCAAGAGGGAAAAGGGGTACTCTGGAAACACCATATATTTT. Its protein is CASKREKGYSGNTIYF.